Below, 24 T cell receptor beta chains from the same sample are listed, as sequenced in a study of radiotherapy plus CTLA-4 blockade in lung cancer. Assay used: immunoSEQ multiplex PCR; TCRdb lists only in-frame clones, some missing. Here the sample spans tens of thousands of clones, roughly three quarters being singletons. This specimen was peripheral blood, taken from a patient treated with radiotherapy plus ipilimumab. These receptor sequences come from a human donor with non-small cell lung cancer that progressed on radiotherapy plus ipilimumab.

This clone was observed a single time. The chain joins TRBV4-3 to TRBJ2-7; D is perhaps TRBD2 (6 bases). V lost 5 bases and J 0 bases, leaving 20 bases between the germline ends. The CDR3 is made up of 17 amino acids. The V gene's germline CDR1 is LGHNA and CDR2 YSLEER. Here the CDR3 DNA reads TGCGCCAGCAGCTTTAATTGGGACGGGAGAAGCTCCTACGAGCAGTACTTC. It encodes CASSFNWDGRSSYEQYF.

The rearrangement joins TRBV28 to TRBJ2-1; the match to TRBD2 covers 9 bases. The CDR3 has 15 residues. The trim removed 2 bases at V and 4 bases at J, leaving 3 bases unmatched. Germline values: CDR1 MDHEN, CDR2 SYDVKM. The chain's CDR3 is CASSLAGGLYNEQFF. Here the CDR3 DNA reads TGTGCCAGCAGTTTAGCGGGAGGGCTATACAATGAGCAGTTCTTC.

In DNA form, the CDR3 reads TGTGCCAGCAGCTTGCCCTTCGGACCTTCTTTAGGAGCTGAAGCTTTCTTT. It translates to CASSLPFGPSLGAEAFF. The chain carries TRBV7-9 and TRBJ1-1; D ambiguous. Germline V gene lookup returns CDR1 SEHNR and CDR2 FQNEAQ (reference sequence). The germline V and J ends were trimmed by 3 bases and 6 bases, with 23 bases remaining between them. There are 17 residues in the CDR3.

The chain combines TRBV19 with TRBJ1-4, with 9 nucleotides matching TRBD1. The V segment lost 7 bases and the J segment 7 bases; nucleotides outside the gene matches: 10. Germline-derived CDR1 and CDR2 are LNHDA and SQIVND (reference sequence). CDR3 length: 15 amino acids. CDR3 region: CASTGQGRRGEKLFF. CDR3 nucleotides: TGTGCCAGTACGGGACAGGGAAGGAGAGGTGAAAAACTGTTTTTT.

The genes are TRBV13 and TRBJ2-7, with 7 bases aligning to TRBD2. This CDR3 has 14 amino acids. The V segment lost 0 bases and the J segment 2 bases; nucleotides outside the gene matches: 1. Per germline, CDR1 PRHDT and CDR2 FYEKMQ (reference sequence). Written as DNA, the CDR3 is TGTGCCAGCAGCTTAGGAGGGAGGGCCTACGAGCAGTACTTC. Amino acids: CASSLGGRAYEQYF.

V is TRBV28 and J is TRBJ1-1; D ambiguous. CDR3 length: 13 amino acids. V was cut by 2 bases and J by 3 bases, with 7 bases left in between. Per the germline V gene, CDR1 is MDHEN and CDR2 is SYDVKM. The CDR3 here is CASSLVWDTEAFF. The CDR3 nucleotides read TGTGCCAGCAGTTTAGTCTGGGACACTGAAGCTTTCTTT.

V and J are TRBV29-1 and TRBJ2-3; 9 bases map to TRBD2. V trimming: 2 bases; J trimming: 6 bases; junction bases outside the gene matches: 18. The CDR3 has 18 residues. In germline, CDR1 is SQVTM, CDR2 ANQGSEA. The CDR3 nucleotides are TGCAGCGTTGAAATGGGTCAGGGGCGGGAGGGCCAAGCCGATACGCAGTATTTT. Amino acid sequence: CSVEMGQGREGQADTQYF.

The chain employs TRBV6-1 and TRBJ1-5; TRBD1 aligns across 9 bases. Trimming took 6 bases from V and 6 from J; bases not matched to a gene: 6. The length of the CDR3 is 14 residues. Germline V gene data show CDR1 as MNHNS and CDR2 as SASEGT. The chain's CDR3 is CASSAGQGAQPQHF. In nucleotides, the CDR3 is TGTGCCAGCAGCGCGGGACAGGGAGCTCAGCCCCAGCATTTT.

The rearrangement joins TRBV10-1 to TRBJ2-7, with D tentatively TRBD1 or TRBD2 (6 bases each). This CDR3 is 12 amino acids long. The germline V gene has CDR1 WNHNN and CDR2 SYGVQD (reference sequence). V lost 4 bases to trimming and J lost 5 bases, with 9 bases between them. The CDR3 DNA follows: TGCGCCAGCAGTGCCGGGGGCAACGAGCAGTACTTC. Protein: CASSAGGNEQYF.

This chain connects TRBV30 to TRBJ1-5, with D perhaps TRBD1 (6 bases). V was clipped by 2 bases and J by 6 bases, with 11 bases between them. The germline gives CDR1 GTSNPN, CDR2 SVGIG (reference sequence). This CDR3 has 13 amino acids. CDR3 in DNA: TGTGCCTGGAGTAAGAGGGGGGTTCAGCCCCAGCATTTT. This encodes CAWSKRGVQPQHF.

The chain links TRBV28 to TRBJ2-5; D ambiguous. Between the trimmed V and J ends, which lost 7 bases and 6 bases, there was a span of 9 bases. The CDR3 totals 11 residues. Germline CDR1 and CDR2: MDHEN and SYDVKM. DNA for the CDR3: TGTGCCAGCAACCACGGACAGACCCAGTACTTC. Protein sequence: CASNHGQTQYF.

The CDR3, as DNA: TGTGCCAGCAGCTTTGGAGGAGATACGCAGTATTTT. Its translation: CASSFGGDTQYF. The V gene is TRBV7-9, the J gene TRBJ2-3, with a possible D match to TRBD2 (5 bases). Germline V CDR1 and CDR2: SEHNR, FQNEAQ (reference sequence). Trimming cost V 3 bases and J 5 bases, with 6 bases left between them. This CDR3 is 12 amino acids long.

The chain has TRBV7-9 and TRBJ2-3, with 7 bases matching TRBD2. The CDR3 spans 17 residues. CDR1 is SEHNR, CDR2 FQNEAQ, per germline (reference sequence). After removal of 3 bases from V and 3 bases from J, the junction contained 12 bases not matched to a gene. The CDR3 DNA follows: TGTGCCAGCAGCTTGGGAAGAGCTGGAGCGGGGACAGATACGCAGTATTTT. Translated: CASSLGRAGAGTDTQYF.

V is TRBV5-1 and J is TRBJ1-6; D gene uncertain. V was shortened by 0 bases and J by 4 bases, with 8 bases between the two germline ends. Germline CDR1 SGHRS, CDR2 YFSETQ. This CDR3 has 15 residues. The CDR3 protein is CASSLGAGYNSPLHF. The CDR3 DNA sequence: TGCGCCAGCAGCTTGGGTGCGGGGTATAATTCACCCCTCCACTTT.

The J gene is TRBJ2-7, the V gene TRBV6-5, with TRBD1 as a possible D gene (7 bases). V was trimmed by 2 bases and J by 3 bases, leaving 11 bases between them. The CDR3 runs to 14 residues. Per germline, CDR1 MNHEY and CDR2 SVGAGI. CDR3 residues: CASSYGQGGYEQYF. CDR3 sequence (DNA): TGTGCCAGCAGTTACGGCCAGGGGGGCTACGAGCAGTACTTC.

The chain links TRBV6-5 to TRBJ1-4; no reliable D call. The CDR3 totals 14 residues. From germline, CDR1 is MNHEY and CDR2 SVGAGI. V was cut by 0 bases and J by 0 bases, with 2 bases left in between. In nucleotides, the CDR3 is TGTGCCAGCAGTTACTCGGCAACTAATGAAAAACTGTTTTTT. It encodes CASSYSATNEKLFF.

The chain recombines TRBV18 with TRBJ2-3, with 9 bases matching TRBD1. J lost 2 bases, V lost 2 bases, and 5 bases had no gene match. Germline V gene lookup returns CDR1 KGHSH and CDR2 LQKENI. This CDR3 comprises 16 residues. Written as DNA, the CDR3 is TGTGCCAGCTCACCAGGGACAGGGACCTACACAGATACGCAGTATTTT. It is translated as CASSPGTGTYTDTQYF.

The table lists this clone with a count of one. V usage is TRBV4-1 and J usage is TRBJ2-2; 8 nucleotides agree with TRBD1. Germline CDR1 and CDR2: MGHRA and YSYEKL. The CDR3 is 16 residues long. The ends lost 0 bases at V and 5 bases at J; junction bases unmatched: 5. Here the CDR3 reads CASSQDPGGATGELFF. DNA for the CDR3: TGCGCCAGCAGCCAAGATCCAGGGGGCGCGACCGGGGAGCTGTTTTTT.

The sample holds a few counts of this clone. The V and J genes are TRBV18 and TRBJ2-2; 9 bases fit TRBD1. Per the germline V gene, CDR1 is KGHSH and CDR2 is LQKENI. V lost 6 bases to trimming and J lost 5 bases; unmatched junction nucleotides: 10. The CDR3 loop spans 16 amino acids. As DNA, the CDR3 is TGTGCCAGCTCCCCGCGTCCCGGGACAGGGACCGGGGAGCTGTTTTTT. It yields the protein CASSPRPGTGTGELFF.

The V and J genes are TRBV30 and TRBJ1-4; no firm D call. This CDR3 has 14 amino acids. Per the germline V gene, CDR1 is GTSNPN and CDR2 is SVGIG (reference sequence). The V and J ends lost 5 bases and 7 bases respectively, with 17 bases between them. The CDR3: CAWGLGKVGEKLFF. The CDR3 region has the DNA TGTGCCTGGGGCCTAGGGAAGGTCGGTGAAAAACTGTTTTTT.

The rearrangement joins TRBV5-6 to TRBJ2-5, with D possibly matching TRBD1 (6 bases). Germline V gene sequence: CDR1 SGHDT, CDR2 YYEEEE. Trimming took off 5 bases at V and 2 bases at J, with 10 bases between the two ends. The CDR3 spans 13 residues. CDR3 in DNA: TGTGCCAGCAGGTCCCAGGGGCAAGAGACCCAGTACTTC. Encoded protein: CASRSQGQETQYF.

This clone was seen a handful of times. The V and J genes are TRBV21-1 and TRBJ2-2; TRBD2 reflects the table's D call only, with no check against the DNA. TRBV21-1 is labeled a pseudogene. The CDR3 spans 20 residues. For the CDR3, the DNA is TGTGCCAGCAGCAAAGAGAAAGGGGCTAGCGGGAGGCCTAACACCGGGGAGCTGTTTTTT. Encoded protein: CASSKEKGASGRPNTGELFF.

V gene TRBV9 combines with J gene TRBJ1-1; TRBD1 matches 7 bases. The CDR3 extends over 15 amino acids. With 4 bases clipped from V and 0 bases from J, the junction kept 6 bases outside the gene matches. Germline V gene sequence: CDR1 SGDLS, CDR2 YYNGEE. CDR3: CASSSRQGLNTEAFF. The DNA for the CDR3 is TGTGCCAGCAGCTCCAGACAGGGCCTGAACACTGAAGCTTTCTTT.

The CDR3 spells CASRLGGEGETQYF. Written as DNA, the CDR3 is TGTGCAAGTCGTCTGGGGGGAGAGGGAGAGACCCAGTACTTC. This sequence joins TRBV12-2 and TRBJ2-5; whether TRBD2, the table's D call, matches the DNA was not checked. TRBV12-2 is shown as a pseudogene. The CDR3 contains 14 residues.